This entry lists 24 T cell receptor beta chains sequenced from one sample in a study of regulatory T cells in long-lasting Graves disease. Construction of the TCR beta libraries employed iRepertoire HTBI primers in conjunction with Arm-PCR of CDR3 regions. TCRdb fed the multiplex PCR reads into MiXCR, producing one record per CDR3 protein. Of some 560,000 distinct CDR3 sequences listed, about 16% were seen once; the top ten hold just under 25%. Time point in this sample: newly diagnosed GD, antithyroid drugs for less than 3 months. PBMC RNA was the source of the TCR library. This sample was also put to use in a study of T cells in Graves' hyperthyroidism and ophthalmopathy.

Material: peripheral blood mononuclear cells (PBMCs), obtained at new diagnosis, from a patient treated with antithyroid drugs. These receptors all stem from a woman aged 35-65 years with Graves disease.

This clonotype was detected only a few times. V is TRBV3-1 and J is TRBJ2-2; D tentatively reads TRBD1 or TRBD2 (6 bases each). Trimming removed 5 bases at V and 5 bases at J, with 12 bases between. The length of the CDR3 is 14 residues. Germline CDR1 and CDR2: LGHDT and YNNKEL (reference sequence). The CDR3, as DNA: TGTGCCAGCAGCTCATTAGGGGGGACCGGGGAGCTGTTTTTT. It codes for CASSSLGGTGELFF.

This clonotype was seen only a few times. The chain uses TRBV5-4 and TRBJ1-1, with TRBD1 matching over 8 bases. The CDR3 length is 16 residues. Germline lookup yields CDR1 SGHNT and CDR2 YYREEE (reference sequence). V lost 5 bases to trimming and J lost 0 bases; unmatched junction nucleotides: 9. Here the CDR3 DNA reads TGTGCCAGCAGTCGCAACAGGGGGGTCATGAACACTGAAGCTTTCTTT. Protein product: CASSRNRGVMNTEAFF.

As for this clonotype: Just one base apart from a much larger clone, this may be a read error. The chain uses TRBV27 and TRBJ1-2, with TRBD1 matching over 9 bases. Germline CDR1 reads MNHEY; CDR2 reads SMNVEV (reference sequence). The CDR3 sequence is 15 residues long. The CDR3 spells CAGSLSSTGGEGYTF. The DNA of the CDR3 is TGTGCCGGCAGCCTATCCTCTACAGGGGGCGAAGGCTACACCTTC.

This clonotype was picked up a small number of times. This rearrangement joins TRBV20-1 to TRBJ1-4; D is ambiguous. Germline V gives CDR1 DFQATT, CDR2 SNEGSKA (reference sequence). The CDR3 loop spans 13 amino acids. This chain's CDR3 is CSAYGRNPEKLFF. The CDR3 nucleotides read TGCAGCGCCTACGGACGGAACCCTGAAAAACTGTTTTTT.

The chain carries TRBV20-1 and TRBJ1-4; possible D gene TRBD1, 5 bases. Trimming took 0 bases from V and 5 from J, leaving 13 bases between them. Germline V gene data show CDR1 as DFQATT and CDR2 as SNEGSKA (reference sequence). The CDR3 is made up of 15 amino acids. CDR3 coding DNA: TGCAGTGCTAGAGAAAGGGGCTTGTCGAATGAAAAACTGTTTTTT. Translating gives CSARERGLSNEKLFF.

As DNA, the CDR3 is TGCAGCGTTGAGGTGGTACCGGGAGGGATTCATGAGCAGTTCTTC. Amino acids: CSVEVVPGGIHEQFF. The rearrangement joins TRBV29-1 to TRBJ2-1; the match to TRBD2 covers 8 bases. The CDR3 spans 15 residues. V lost 3 bases to trimming and J lost 8 bases; unmatched junction nucleotides: 12. Germline V gene data show CDR1 as SQVTM and CDR2 as ANQGSEA.

A remark on this clonotype: A much larger clone differs by one base, so this may be a read error. The J gene is TRBJ1-1, the V gene TRBV2; the D is unclear. Germline V CDR1 and CDR2: SNHLY, FYNNEI. The CDR3 runs to 13 residues. This CDR3 reads CASGDEANTEAFF. In DNA, the CDR3 is TGTGCCAGCGGTGATGAGGCGAACACTGAAGCTTTCTTT.

This clonotype showed up many times. The genes are TRBV7-9 and TRBJ2-3, with D perhaps matching TRBD2 (5 bases). There are 14 residues in the CDR3. Germline CDR1 is SEHNR and CDR2 is FQNEAQ (reference sequence). Trimming cost V 1 base and J 6 bases, with 11 bases left between them. The CDR3 loop reads CASSLGSTGDTQYF. The DNA of the CDR3 is TGTGCCAGCAGCTTAGGCTCGACGGGGGATACGCAGTATTTT.

This clonotype has ten or more counts. This chain uses TRBV2 with TRBJ1-3; D is ambiguous. This CDR3 region has 14 residues. Trimming took off 2 bases at V and 2 bases at J, with 7 bases between the two ends. Germline values: CDR1 SNHLY, CDR2 FYNNEI. This CDR3 reads CASSETAAGNTIYF. The CDR3 DNA is TGTGCCAGCAGTGAAACGGCAGCTGGAAACACCATATATTTT.

This clonotype appeared many times. At one boundary the junction diverges from the germline segment, which might be a read error. This chain links TRBV2 with TRBJ1-4, with D possibly TRBD1 on 5 matching bases. Looked up from germline, CDR1 is SNHLY and CDR2 is FYNNEI. This CDR3 region has 15 residues. This chain's CDR3 is CASCAQGTTNEKLFF. The DNA for the CDR3 is TGTGCCAGCTGCGCCCAGGGTACCACTAATGAAAAGCTGTTTTTT.

V gene TRBV5-1 combines with J gene TRBJ2-4; 9 bases align to TRBD1. The trim removed 4 bases at V and 1 base at J, leaving 6 bases unmatched. This CDR3 has 16 residues. Looked up from germline, CDR1 is SGHRS and CDR2 is YFSETQ. This chain's CDR3 is CASSTGQGLAKNIQYF. The CDR3 nucleotides read TGCGCCAGCAGCACCGGACAGGGGTTGGCCAAAAACATTCAGTACTTC.

This clonotype was seen at least ten times. CDR3 in DNA: TGTGCCAGCAGTGAAGGGCTGGCAGCTGAAAAACTGTTTTTT. Its protein is CASSEGLAAEKLFF. The rearrangement uses TRBV6-1 and TRBJ1-4, with D uncertain. Looked up from germline, CDR1 is MNHNS and CDR2 is SASEGT. The ends were cut back, 1 base at V and 7 bases at J, with 10 bases in the middle. The CDR3 contains 14 residues.

This clonotype was detected only a few times. The chain is built from TRBV7-6 and TRBJ2-3, with 12 bases lining up with TRBD2. Germline assignment: CDR1 SGHVS and CDR2 FNYEAQ. V lost 5 bases, J lost 1 base, and 10 bases stayed unmatched. CDR3 length: 18 amino acids. CDR3 sequence: CASSPLAGGPRGTDTQYF. CDR3 DNA sequence: TGTGCCAGCAGCCCACTAGCGGGGGGACCGCGGGGCACAGATACGCAGTATTTT.

The genes are TRBV7-9 and TRBJ1-2, with D unresolved. The CDR3 runs 13 residues. Trimming left V 7 bases short and J 0 bases short, with 9 bases between. In germline, CDR1 is SEHNR, CDR2 FQNEAQ (reference sequence). The CDR3 protein is CASTSRANYGYTF. The DNA of the CDR3 is TGTGCCAGCACGTCTCGGGCTAACTATGGCTACACCTTC.

This clonotype was counted many times. The rearrangement links TRBV5-1 to TRBJ1-1; D might be TRBD1 (5 bases). Trimming took off 4 bases at V and 0 bases at J, with 16 bases between the two ends. Germline lookup yields CDR1 SGHRS and CDR2 YFSETQ. CDR3 size: 16 residues. CDR3 sequence (DNA): TGCGCCAGCAGCCCTGGGGCAGGGCTCATGAACACTGAAGCTTTCTTT. Translated: CASSPGAGLMNTEAFF.

This clonotype showed up just a few times. This chain connects TRBV10-3 to TRBJ2-3; D not certain. Trimming pared 4 bases from V and 2 bases from J, leaving 13 bases between. Germline V lookup: CDR1 ENHRY, CDR2 SYGVKD. The CDR3 covers 15 residues. The CDR3 sequence is CAISGKNGITDTQYF. In nucleotides, the CDR3 is TGTGCCATCAGTGGAAAAAACGGAATCACAGATACGCAGTATTTT.

This clonotype occurred a few times. The chain links TRBV19 to TRBJ2-5; possible D gene TRBD1, 5 bases. Deletions cut 4 bases from V and 0 bases from J, with 12 bases between. The germline V gene encodes CDR1 LNHDA and CDR2 SQIVND (reference sequence). This CDR3 region has 15 residues. In nucleotides, the CDR3 is TGTGCCAGTAGTACTCGGACACTGTACCAAGAGACCCAGTACTTC. Its protein product is CASSTRTLYQETQYF.

The sample holds many counts of this clonotype. The chain is built from TRBV6-1 and TRBJ2-5, with 9 bases that match TRBD2. The CDR3 is 13 amino acids. The V gene end was trimmed by 8 bases and the J gene end by 2 bases; junction bases not matched to a gene: 3. CDR1 is MNHNS, CDR2 SASEGT, per germline. The chain's CDR3 is CASLLAGQETQYF. Here the CDR3 DNA reads TGTGCCAGCCTTCTAGCGGGGCAAGAGACCCAGTACTTC.

This clonotype appeared once. The chain has TRBV27 and TRBJ1-2; 10 nucleotides align to TRBD1. This CDR3 is 15 amino acids long. J lost 7 bases, V lost 4 bases, and 9 bases had no gene match. CDR1 is MNHEY, CDR2 SMNVEV, per germline (reference sequence). The CDR3 protein is CASSWNRDRGGGYTF. In DNA form, the CDR3 reads TGTGCCAGCAGTTGGAACCGGGACAGGGGTGGTGGCTACACCTTC.

Regarding this clonotype: A much larger clone sits a single nucleotide away, making a read error possible. The rearrangement joins TRBV29-1 to TRBJ2-5, with D possibly being TRBD2 (6 bases). Trimming pared 4 bases from V and 0 bases from J, leaving 18 bases between. Germline V gene lookup returns CDR1 SQVTM and CDR2 ANQGSEA. The CDR3 runs to 16 residues. CDR3 DNA: TGCAGCGTTGGAGGCCCCCTGGAGGGATACCAAGAGACCCAGTACTTC. Residues: CSVGGPLEGYQETQYF.

The chain links TRBV20-1 to TRBJ2-1; 14 bases line up with TRBD2. With 0 bases clipped from V and 8 bases from J, the junction kept 3 bases outside the gene matches. Germline V gives CDR1 DFQATT, CDR2 SNEGSKA (reference sequence). The CDR3 runs 15 residues. The CDR3 bases are TGCAGTGCTAGAGAAGGGACTAGCGGGGGCTATGAGCAGTTCTTC. Its translation is CSAREGTSGGYEQFF.

With respect to this clonotype: One base separates it from a far larger clone, so it is likely a read error. V gene TRBV28 combines with J gene TRBJ2-1; perhaps D is TRBD1 or TRBD2 (5 bases each). Germline V gene lookup returns CDR1 MDHEN and CDR2 SYDVKM. The CDR3 runs 13 residues. Trimming left V 4 bases short and J 10 bases short, with 14 bases between. DNA for the CDR3: TGTGCCAGCAGTTCAGGGACGCCCTACGAGCAGTTCTTC. It specifies CASSSGTPYEQFF.

This clonotype was recorded many times. The chain uses TRBV30 and TRBJ1-4; D remains ambiguous. Germline loops: CDR1 GTSNPN, CDR2 SVGIG (reference sequence). Trimming cost V 4 bases and J 8 bases, with 20 bases left between them. This CDR3 comprises 15 residues. The CDR3 here is CAWTPSDLRVEKLFF. In DNA form, the CDR3 reads TGTGCCTGGACCCCTTCGGACCTCCGAGTGGAAAAACTGTTTTTT.

V usage is TRBV19 and J usage is TRBJ2-7; D possibly corresponds to TRBD1 (6 bases). Germline V gene data show CDR1 as LNHDA and CDR2 as SQIVND (reference sequence). CDR3 length: 12 residues. The V end was cut by 5 bases, the J end by 6 bases, with 11 bases between. The CDR3 nucleotides are TGTGCCAGTAGTTCTACAGGGATCGAGCAGTACTTC. Residues: CASSSTGIEQYF.